These T cell receptor beta chains were read from a single sample in a study of blood T cell repertoires in COVID-19. Using immunoSEQ multiplex PCR, the repertoire was profiled, and TCRdb retains in-frame clones only, with some absent. The sample has under 60,000 clones, approximately 90% seen once. The sample was peripheral blood. The receptor set was obtained from a human donor with acute or convalescent COVID-19. The donor label of this sample is uncertain. The CDR3 runs from the conserved cysteine through the conserved F or W. Each record gives: V gene, J gene, D gene, clone size, CDR3 DNA, CDR3 protein. The D gene is left open where the match is weak. Clone size appears in some rows only: once, few, many, or a class for an expanded clone.

TRBV6-1	TRBJ1-2	-	few	TGTGCCAGCAGTGACGCGGGACTGGATTATGGCTACACCTTC	CASSDAGLDYGYTF
TRBV2	TRBJ2-1	-	-	TGTGCCAGCAGTATCAGGGGCTCCTACAATGAGCAGTTCTTC	CASSIRGSYNEQFF
TRBV27	TRBJ2-7	-	-	TGTGCCAGCAGTCCAAGTGGAAGGGGCTCCTACGAGCAGTACTTC	CASSPSGRGSYEQYF
TRBV7-9	TRBJ1-5	TRBD1	-	TGTGCCAGCAGCTCCGGGACAGGTTTACAGCCCCAGCATTTT	CASSSGTGLQPQHF
TRBV5-5	TRBJ2-5	TRBD1	-	TGTGCCAGCAGGGGTACAGGGGAAGAGACCCAGTACTTC	CASRGTGEETQYF
TRBV28	TRBJ2-5	TRBD2	-	TGTGCCAGCAGTTTCGGGACTAGATCGGGAGAGACCCAGTACTTC	CASSFGTRSGETQYF
TRBV5-1	TRBJ2-1	-	-	TGCGCCAGCGGCCTAGGGGGGGCCAGCTCCTACAATGAGCAGTTCTTC	CASGLGGASSYNEQFF
TRBV5-1	TRBJ1-2	-	-	TGCGCCAGCAGCATCAGGGTTACGGATGGCTACACCTTC	CASSIRVTDGYTF
TRBV27	TRBJ2-7	TRBD1	-	TGTGCCAGCAGTTTATCTAGGGGGCAGGACGAGCAGTACTTC	CASSLSRGQDEQYF
TRBV5-4	TRBJ1-3	-	-	TGTGCCAGCAGCTTGGACCTGAGCTCTGGAAACACCATATATTTT	CASSLDLSSGNTIYF
TRBV10-3	TRBJ2-1	-	-	TGTGCCATCAGTGAGGGGGACTCTTACAATGAGCAGTTCTTC	CAISEGDSYNEQFF
TRBV28	TRBJ1-1	TRBD1	-	TGTGCCAGCAGCCCTGAGGGGGCGGGGGGGACTGAAGCTTTCTTT	CASSPEGAGGTEAFF
TRBV6-1	TRBJ2-3	-	-	TGTGCCAGCAGTGAGGGCGGGCTTTGGACAGATACGCAGTATTTT	CASSEGGLWTDTQYF
TRBV2	TRBJ2-1	TRBD2	-	TGTGCCAGCAGTGGGGCCAGAGTACTAGCGGGGGCGTTCTTC	CASSGARVLAGAFF
TRBV5-1	TRBJ2-1	-	-	TGCGCCAGCAGCTTGACCCCAGGGGATTTTGGTGAGCAGTTCTTC	CASSLTPGDFGEQFF
TRBV3-1/TRBV3-2	TRBJ2-1	-	once	TGTGCCAGCAGCCAAGTCAGGCTCACCTACAATGAGCAGTTCTTC	CASSQVRLTYNEQFF
TRBV7-9	TRBJ2-7	TRBD2	-	TGTGCCAGCAGCTTACGCGGGAGGATCGACGAGCAGTACTTC	CASSLRGRIDEQYF
TRBV19	TRBJ2-5	-	few	TGTGCCAGTAGTAATCAGGGCACGAAGACCCAGTACTTC	CASSNQGTKTQYF
TRBV25-1	TRBJ2-2	-	-	TGTGCCAGCAGTGAATGGAGGGATGGGACCGGGGAGCTGTTTTTT	CASSEWRDGTGELFF
TRBV19	TRBJ1-2	-	-	TGTGCCAGTAGTATATCCCCCGGGACACCCGGGGGCTACACCTTC	CASSISPGTPGGYTF
TRBV24-1	TRBJ2-1	TRBD2	-	TGTGCCACCAGTGATCCTAGCGGAGGCTCCTACAATGAGCAGTTCTTC	CATSDPSGGSYNEQFF
TRBV2	TRBJ2-3	TRBD2	-	TGTGCCAGCAGTGAATTACGGGGGGGCACAGATACGCAGTATTTT	CASSELRGGTDTQYF
TRBV5-5	TRBJ2-3	-	-	TGTGCCAGCAGCTTGGTTACAGGTATCACAGATACGCAGTATTTT	CASSLVTGITDTQYF
TRBV18	TRBJ2-7	TRBD2	few	TGTGCCAGCTCACCACTCGCGGGAGAGTACGAGCAGTACTTC	CASSPLAGEYEQYF
TRBV7-8	TRBJ1-2	-	-	TGTGCCAGCAGCCGCTCCCTCGTCGGGTATGGCTACACCTTC	CASSRSLVGYGYTF
TRBV19	TRBJ1-1	TRBD1	-	TGTGCCAGTAGTCCGGGGACAGGGGAGGGCACTGAAGCTTTCTTT	CASSPGTGEGTEAFF
TRBV20-1	TRBJ2-3	-	-	TGCAGTGCCAGTTTAGGAGCAGATACGCAGTATTTT	CSASLGADTQYF
TRBV18	TRBJ2-5	-	-	TGTGCCAGCTCAGCGACGGACTGGAGGGAGACCCAGTACTTC	CASSATDWRETQYF
TRBV28	TRBJ2-7	-	-	TGTGCCAGCAGTGTCCAGGGGTACGAGCAGTACTTC	CASSVQGYEQYF
TRBV18	TRBJ1-2	-	-	TGTGCCAGCTCACCTCCGGGACAAAGCTATGGCTACACCTTC	CASSPPGQSYGYTF
TRBV5-1	TRBJ2-7	-	-	TGCGCCAGCAGCTTGTTCTCTAGCCCCACGAGTTACGAGCAGTACTTC	CASSLFSSPTSYEQYF
TRBV11-2	TRBJ2-1	-	-	TGTGCCAGCAGCTTGGCCCCGACTTTGTTTGAGCAGTTCTTC	CASSLAPTLFEQFF
TRBV7-7	TRBJ2-1	-	once	TGTGCTAGCAGCCCACACCCCTCCAGCGGGAATGAGCAGTTCTTC	CASSPHPSSGNEQFF
TRBV9	TRBJ1-1	-	-	TGTGCCAGCAGCGTCCTCGGGGGGGCGAACACTGAAGCTTTCTTT	CASSVLGGANTEAFF
TRBV30	TRBJ2-5	-	-	TGTGCCTGGAGTGTGCGGATTGGAGAGACCCAGTACTTC	CAWSVRIGETQYF
TRBV13	TRBJ2-1	-	once	TGTGCCAGCAGGTTGGCCCGTGGGCAGTTCTTC	CASRLARGQFF
TRBV29-1	TRBJ1-4	-	-	TGCAGCGCCAGAGCGGGGGGTTCCAATGAAAAACTGTTTTTT	CSARAGGSNEKLFF
TRBV3-1/TRBV3-2	TRBJ2-2	TRBD2	-	TGTGCCAGCAGCCGCGGGACTAGCGGGGTCGGGGAGCTGTTTTTT	CASSRGTSGVGELFF
TRBV4-2	TRBJ2-5	TRBD2	-	TGTGCCAGCAGCCAAGTGCTTGCGGGGGGACCCGGGGATGAGGAGACCCAGTACTTC	CASSQVLAGGPGDEETQYF
TRBV30	TRBJ1-2	TRBD1	-	TGTGCCTCGACAGGACAGGGGGGGCCCCTGGGCTATGGCTACACCTTC	CASTGQGGPLGYGYTF
TRBV9	TRBJ2-5	-	-	TGTGCCAGCAGCGTAGAAGCGGAAGAGACCCAGTACTTC	CASSVEAEETQYF
TRBV29-1	TRBJ2-6	-	-	TGCAGCGTTGAAGGGGGGGTAGGCTCTGGGGCCAACGTCCTGACTTTC	CSVEGGVGSGANVLTF
TRBV19	TRBJ2-7	-	-	TGTGCCAGTAGTATAGGAAGTCCGGAGGGCGAGCAGTACTTC	CASSIGSPEGEQYF
TRBV5-1	TRBJ1-4	TRBD1	once	TGCGCCAGCAGCCTACAGGGGGCAGGCGGTGAAAAACTGTTTTTT	CASSLQGAGGEKLFF
TRBV18	TRBJ1-4	TRBD1	-	TGTGCCAGCTCACCCCCGGGACAGGTGAATGAAAAACTGTTTTTT	CASSPPGQVNEKLFF
TRBV4-1	TRBJ2-3	-	-	TGCGCCAGCAGCCAAGAGGGGGGATGGGATATCACAGATACGCAGTATTTT	CASSQEGGWDITDTQYF
TRBV2	TRBJ1-6	TRBD1	-	TGTGCCAGCAGGCGAGGGGGCCGACAGTTGGGCAATTCACCCCTCCACTTT	CASRRGGRQLGNSPLHF
TRBV5-1	TRBJ2-1	TRBD1	medium-sized	TGCGCCAGCAGCTTGGAAGGACAGGGGATAAATGAGCAGTTCTTC	CASSLEGQGINEQFF
TRBV9	TRBJ2-2	-	-	TGTGCCAGCAGCGATATACTAGAGAACACCGGGGAGCTGTTTTTT	CASSDILENTGELFF
TRBV11-2	TRBJ2-7	-	once	TGTGCCAGCAGCTTAGAAGGTGGACTAACCTACGAGCAGTACTTC	CASSLEGGLTYEQYF
TRBV28	TRBJ2-5	-	-	TGTGCCAGCAGTTTGAGCCGCCGGGGGGAGACCCAGTACTTC	CASSLSRRGETQYF
TRBV5-5	TRBJ2-3	TRBD2	-	TGTGCCAGCAGCGGCAGTAAGGGAGCGGGGGGGATCACAGATACGCAGTATTTT	CASSGSKGAGGITDTQYF